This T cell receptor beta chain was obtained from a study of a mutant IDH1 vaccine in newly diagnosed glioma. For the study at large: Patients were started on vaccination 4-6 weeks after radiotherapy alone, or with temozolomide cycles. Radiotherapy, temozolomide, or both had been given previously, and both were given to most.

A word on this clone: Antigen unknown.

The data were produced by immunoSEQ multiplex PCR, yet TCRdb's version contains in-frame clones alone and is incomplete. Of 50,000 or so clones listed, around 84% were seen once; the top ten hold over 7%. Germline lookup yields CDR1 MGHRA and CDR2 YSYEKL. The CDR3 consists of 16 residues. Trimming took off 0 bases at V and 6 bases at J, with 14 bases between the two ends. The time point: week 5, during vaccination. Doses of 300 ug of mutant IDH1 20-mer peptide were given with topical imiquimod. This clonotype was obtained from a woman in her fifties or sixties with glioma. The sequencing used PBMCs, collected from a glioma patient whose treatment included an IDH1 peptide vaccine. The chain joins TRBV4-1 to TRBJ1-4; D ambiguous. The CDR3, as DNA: TGCGCCAGCAGCCAAGAGGCGGTTGGAGGTTATGAAAAACTGTTTTTT. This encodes CASSQEAVGGYEKLFF.